Shown below are 26 T cell receptor beta chains from a single sample sequenced in a study of T cell responses to AZD1222 COVID-19 vaccine. Only in-frame clones appear in the TCRdb table, and some are missing; sequencing was by immunoSEQ multiplex PCR. This table has 100,000 or so clones, approximately 90% appearing once. Sequencing was performed on peripheral blood, taken on day 0 of AZD1222 vaccination. These receptors were collected from an adult in good health.

V and J are TRBV5-1 and TRBJ1-3, with D maybe TRBD1 (5 bases). Trimming stripped 0 bases from V and 0 bases from J, with 7 bases between. This CDR3 contains 15 residues. Germline V gene lookup returns CDR1 SGHRS and CDR2 YFSETQ. Written as DNA, the CDR3 is TGCGCCAGCAGCTTGGAGGGGAACTCTGGAAACACCATATATTTT. Protein sequence: CASSLEGNSGNTIYF. Looking up the rest from reference TRBV5-1 and TRBJ1-3 gives the full variable domain: KAGVTQTPRYLIKTRGQQVTLSCSPISGHRSVSWYQQTPGQGLQFLFEYFSETQRNKGNFPGRFSGRQFSNSRSEMNVSTLELGDSALYLCASSLEGNSGNTIYFGEGSWLTVV.

The chain joins TRBV7-2 to TRBJ1-5; weak D call: TRBD1 (5 bases). The V end lost 5 bases, the J end lost 1 base, and 12 bases lay between the germline ends. The germline gives CDR1 SGHTA, CDR2 FQGNSA. This CDR3 has 15 amino acids. CDR3 sequence: CASSPRDGSNQPQHF. The CDR3 nucleotides are TGTGCCAGCAGCCCCCGGGACGGAAGCAATCAGCCCCAGCATTTT. The variable domain in full, completed from reference TRBV7-2 and TRBJ1-5, reads GAGVSQSPSNKVTEKGKDVELRCDPISGHTALYWYRQSLGQGLEFLIYFQGNSAPDKSGLPSDRFSAERTGGSVSTLTIQRTQQEDSAVYLCASSPRDGSNQPQHFGDGTRLSIL.

The rearrangement joins TRBV18 to TRBJ2-3; 9 positions agree with TRBD1. The CDR3 loop spans 20 amino acids. V shed 2 bases and J 8 bases; nucleotides not matched to a gene: 23. Germline assignment: CDR1 KGHSH and CDR2 LQKENI. The CDR3 DNA reads as TGTGCCAGCTCACCATTTCAGCAGGTTACGGAGAACGACAGGGGGGGTACGCAGTATTTT. Its protein is CASSPFQQVTENDRGGTQYF.

This chain links TRBV21-1 with TRBJ2-7; TRBD1, as called in the table, went unchecked against the DNA. TRBV21-1 is a documented pseudogene. This CDR3 is built from 13 residues. Written as DNA, the CDR3 is TGTGCCAGCGCACCGAAGGGGGCGACCGAGCAGTACTTC. Its protein product is CASAPKGATEQYF.

The chain has TRBV7-2 and TRBJ1-1; 8 bases match TRBD1. CDR3 length: 14 residues. Germline-derived CDR1 and CDR2 are SGHTA and FQGNSA. V shed 5 bases, J shed 5 bases, and the junction held 7 bases outside the gene matches. The CDR3 DNA reads TGTGCCAGCAGCCCCACAGGGGGGCGGACTGAAGCTTTCTTT. Translating it yields CASSPTGGRTEAFF.

The V and J genes are TRBV28 and TRBJ2-3; the match to TRBD2 covers 7 bases. This CDR3 spans 15 amino acids. Germline V CDR1 and CDR2: MDHEN, SYDVKM. J gave up 2 bases and V 5 bases, and 7 bases lay outside the gene matches. The CDR3 is CASSRQAGNTDTQYF. In nucleotides, the CDR3 is TGTGCCAGCAGTCGACAAGCGGGAAACACAGATACGCAGTATTTT.

V and J are TRBV19 and TRBJ2-1; tentative D call: TRBD1 (5 bases). CDR3 length: 14 residues. The germline V gene has CDR1 LNHDA and CDR2 SQIVND (reference sequence). Trimming removed 2 bases from V and 8 bases from J, with 13 bases in between. The DNA of the CDR3 is TGTGCCAGTAGTATAACCAGGGTCTTGGATGAGCAGTTCTTC. It specifies CASSITRVLDEQFF.

This chain joins TRBV4-1 and TRBJ2-1; D remains ambiguous. CDR1 is MGHRA and CDR2 is YSYEKL in the germline V gene. The CDR3 is 14 amino acids. V lost 3 bases, J lost 7 bases, and 13 bases lay in between. The CDR3 DNA follows: TGCGCCAGCAGCCACCCCACGCGCGGAAATGAGCAGTTCTTC. It codes for CASSHPTRGNEQFF.

The chain's CDR3 is CASSLVGRGNTEAFF. The CDR3 coding sequence is TGTGCCAGCAGCTTAGTAGGGAGGGGGAACACTGAAGCTTTCTTT. This chain connects TRBV7-2 to TRBJ1-1; D perhaps matches TRBD1 (5 bases). Germline V lookup: CDR1 SGHTA, CDR2 FQGNSA. The CDR3 length is 15 residues. Trimming shortened V by 1 base and J by 1 base, and 10 bases separated the two germline ends. The full variable domain, completed using reference TRBV7-2 and TRBJ1-1, is GAGVSQSPSNKVTEKGKDVELRCDPISGHTALYWYRQSLGQGLEFLIYFQGNSAPDKSGLPSDRFSAERTGGSVSTLTIQRTQQEDSAVYLCASSLVGRGNTEAFFGQGTRLTVV.

The chain combines TRBV6-5 with TRBJ1-3; D call uncertain. This CDR3 has 14 residues. Germline-derived CDR1 and CDR2 are MNHEY and SVGAGI. Deletions cut 0 bases from V and 4 bases from J, with 7 bases between. CDR3 protein: CASSYSGSGNTIYF. The CDR3 bases are TGTGCCAGCAGTTACTCAGGGAGCGGAAACACCATATATTTT.

This clone has just a few counts. Germline is not matched at one junction end, which may reflect a read error. V usage is TRBV19 and J usage is TRBJ1-1, with D tentatively TRBD1 (5 bases). CDR1 LNHDA and CDR2 SQIVND come from the germline V gene (reference sequence). CDR3 size: 12 residues. In DNA, the CDR3 is TGTGCCAGTACTACGGGACTCCAAACGGGCGTCTTT. Translated: CASTTGLQTGVF.

Only one count was recorded for this clone. V is TRBV29-1 and J is TRBJ2-7; D perhaps matches TRBD1 (5 bases). V lost 5 bases and J lost 2, with 16 bases in between. The CDR3 totals 14 residues. Germline V gives CDR1 SQVTM, CDR2 ANQGSEA. CDR3 sequence reads: CSVSPGQIPYEQYF. The CDR3 DNA is TGCAGCGTTTCACCCGGACAAATCCCCTACGAGCAGTACTTC.

This chain joins TRBV5-1 and TRBJ2-7, with 9 nucleotides matching TRBD1. The germline V gene encodes CDR1 SGHRS and CDR2 YFSETQ. J lost 7 bases, V lost 3 bases, and 5 bases had no gene match. The CDR3 runs 13 residues. Here the CDR3 reads CASSSGTGREQYF. Written as DNA, the CDR3 is TGCGCCAGCAGCTCTGGGACAGGGAGGGAGCAGTACTTC.

V gene TRBV14 combines with J gene TRBJ2-2; no definite D call. Germline V gene lookup returns CDR1 SGHDN and CDR2 FVKESK. Trimming removed 1 base from V and 0 bases from J, with 6 bases in between. This CDR3 region has 15 residues. The CDR3 region has the DNA TGTGCCAGCAGCCAAGTCCCATCGAACACCGGGGAGCTGTTTTTT. It specifies CASSQVPSNTGELFF.

This chain connects TRBV6-5 to TRBJ2-7; no clear D. The germline V gene has CDR1 MNHEY and CDR2 SVGAGI. The V and J ends lost 6 bases and 2 bases respectively, with 14 bases between them. The CDR3 contains 14 residues. The CDR3 DNA is TGTGCCAGCAGGCTGGCTGGGATGGCCTACGAGCAGTACTTC. Translating it yields CASRLAGMAYEQYF.

This chain links TRBV5-1 with TRBJ2-1; D is ambiguous. The V and J ends lost 3 bases and 5 bases respectively, with 3 bases between them. In germline, CDR1 is SGHRS, CDR2 YFSETQ. CDR3 length: 11 residues. DNA for the CDR3: TGCGCCAGCAGCTACGACAATGAGCAGTTCTTC. Protein product: CASSYDNEQFF.

V is TRBV28 and J is TRBJ2-2; D unresolved. This CDR3 has 10 residues. The V and J ends lost 6 bases and 7 bases respectively, with 3 bases between them. The germline V gene has CDR1 MDHEN and CDR2 SYDVKM. The CDR3 nucleotides read TGTGCCAGCAGGTTCGGGGAGCTGTTTTTT. Its protein is CASRFGELFF.

V gene TRBV6-2 or TRBV6-3 combines with J gene TRBJ1-1; D may be TRBD1 (5 bases). Trimming pared 2 bases from V and 0 bases from J, leaving 10 bases between. The germline CDR1 and CDR2 sequences are MNHEY and SVGEGT. This CDR3 has 15 amino acids. DNA of the CDR3: TGTGCCAGCAGTTACGGGGGACGGATGAACACTGAAGCTTTCTTT. As protein: CASSYGGRMNTEAFF.

The chain joins TRBV3-1 (or the pseudogene TRBV3-2) to TRBJ2-1, with 7 nucleotides matching TRBD2. The V segment lost 4 bases and the J segment 5 bases; nucleotides outside the gene matches: 2. Looked up from germline, CDR1 is LGHDT and CDR2 is YNNKEL (reference sequence). This CDR3 has 13 amino acids. The CDR3 region is CASSPSGNNEQFF. Written as DNA, the CDR3 is TGTGCCAGCAGCCCAAGCGGGAACAATGAGCAGTTCTTC.

The chain combines TRBV5-1 with TRBJ1-3; D remains unclear. V was trimmed by 4 bases and J by 0 bases, leaving 14 bases between them. Germline CDR1 and CDR2: SGHRS and YFSETQ. The CDR3 spans 16 residues. The CDR3 DNA is TGCGCCAGCAGCCAACAGCAAATTACCTCTGGAAACACCATATATTTT. It translates to CASSQQQITSGNTIYF.

This clone has only one observation. The chain couples TRBV7-3 to TRBJ2-3; D might be TRBD2 (6 bases). V was clipped by 2 bases and J by 0 bases, with 15 bases between them. CDR3 length equals 17 residues. CDR1 and CDR2 (germline): SGHTA, FQGTGA. The CDR3: CASSLVASGSSTDTQYF. The CDR3 region has the DNA TGTGCCAGCAGCTTAGTCGCGAGCGGGTCTAGCACAGATACGCAGTATTTT.

CDR3: CAISENYEQYF. The CDR3 DNA follows: TGTGCCATCAGCGAAAACTACGAGCAGTACTTC. This chain joins TRBV10-3 and TRBJ2-7; D unclear. Germline V lookup: CDR1 ENHRY, CDR2 SYGVKD. V was pared by 6 bases and J by 3 bases, with 6 bases between. The CDR3 sequence is 11 residues long.

The rearrangement links TRBV3-1 (or the pseudogene TRBV3-2) to TRBJ2-1; 10 bases are a match to TRBD2. The CDR3 has 15 residues. The germline CDR1 and CDR2 sequences are LGHDT and YNNKEL (reference sequence). With V trimmed by 2 bases and J by 6 bases, 4 bases remained unmatched. CDR3 region: CASSQWSSGGNEQFF. The CDR3 nucleotides read TGTGCCAGCAGCCAATGGTCTAGCGGGGGCAATGAGCAGTTCTTC.

This chain joins TRBV19 and TRBJ2-2; no definite D call. Per germline, CDR1 LNHDA and CDR2 SQIVND (reference sequence). Trimming stripped 4 bases from V and 5 bases from J, with 8 bases between. The CDR3 extends over 13 amino acids. CDR3 DNA: TGTGCCAGTAGTAATTCGGGTACCGGGGAGCTGTTTTTT. Its protein product is CASSNSGTGELFF.

This chain uses TRBV6-2 or TRBV6-3 with TRBJ2-7; 12 positions agree with TRBD2. CDR3 length: 15 amino acids. V trimming: 2 bases; J trimming: 6 bases; junction bases outside the gene matches: 5. CDR1 is MNHEY and CDR2 is SVGEGT in the germline V gene. CDR3 region: CASSYRPSGRVEQYF. The CDR3 region has the DNA TGTGCCAGCAGTTACCGGCCTAGCGGGAGGGTCGAGCAGTACTTC.

The chain joins TRBV7-2 to TRBJ2-7; D might be TRBD2 (6 bases). The CDR3 spans 14 residues. Per germline, CDR1 SGHTA and CDR2 FQGNSA. Trimming took 0 bases from V and 2 from J, leaving 8 bases between them. For the CDR3, the DNA is TGTGCCAGCAGCTTAGCCAGGGAGGCCTACGAGCAGTACTTC. Translation gives CASSLAREAYEQYF.